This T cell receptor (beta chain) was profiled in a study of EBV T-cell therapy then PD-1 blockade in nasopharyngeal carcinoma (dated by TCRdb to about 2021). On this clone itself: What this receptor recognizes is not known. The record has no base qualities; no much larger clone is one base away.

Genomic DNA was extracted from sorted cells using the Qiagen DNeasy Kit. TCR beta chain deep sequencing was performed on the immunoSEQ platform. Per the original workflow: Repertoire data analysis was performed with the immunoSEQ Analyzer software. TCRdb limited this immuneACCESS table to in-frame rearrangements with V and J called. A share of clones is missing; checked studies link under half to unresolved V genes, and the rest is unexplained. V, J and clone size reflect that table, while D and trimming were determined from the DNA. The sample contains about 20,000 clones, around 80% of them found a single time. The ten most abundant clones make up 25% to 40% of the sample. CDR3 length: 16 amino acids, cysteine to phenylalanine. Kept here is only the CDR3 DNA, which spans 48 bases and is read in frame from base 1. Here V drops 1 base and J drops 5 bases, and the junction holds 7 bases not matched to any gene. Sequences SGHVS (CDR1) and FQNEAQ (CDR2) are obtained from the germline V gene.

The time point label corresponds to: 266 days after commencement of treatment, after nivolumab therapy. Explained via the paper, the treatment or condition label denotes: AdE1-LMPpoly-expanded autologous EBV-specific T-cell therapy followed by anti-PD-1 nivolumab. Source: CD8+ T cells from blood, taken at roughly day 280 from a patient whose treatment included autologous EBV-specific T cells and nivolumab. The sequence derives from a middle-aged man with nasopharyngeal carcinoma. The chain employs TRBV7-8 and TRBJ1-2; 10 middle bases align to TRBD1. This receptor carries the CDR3 CASSLGGQGGWYGYTF. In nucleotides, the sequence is TGTGCCAGCAGCTTAGGTGGACAGGGGGGGTGGTATGGCTACACCTTC.